This T cell receptor (beta chain) stems from a study of T-cell reconstitution after alpha-beta-depleted transplantation in children. This clonotype is a singleton in its sample. The antigen is unknown. Per germline, CDR1 SGHDT and CDR2 YYEEEE. Losses at the gene ends were 2 bases for V and 3 bases for J; bases not matched to a gene: 9. The CDR3 sequence is 16 residues long. Preparation of the TCRbeta library was carried out with unique molecular identifiers. TCRdb re-derived calls from the PCR reads in MiXCR, one entry per CDR3 protein. The sample lists 450,000 to 550,000 distinct CDR3 sequences; 10% to 12% were seen once. Study observations and caveats: Day-60 TCRbeta diversity that was high in some patients was derived from surviving recipient T cells and thymic progenitors. One year after transplant, T-cell counts and diversity came mostly from newly produced T cells.

The source of this sequence is a female patient under 10 years old who had a stem cell transplant for aplastic anemia, so the T cells may come from the graft donor. This sequence joins TRBV5-6 and TRBJ1-1; 8 bases fit TRBD1. The specimen comprised PBMCs, mostly from graft donor cells, sampled 180 days after TCRalphabeta/CD19-depleted stem cell transplant. The CDR3 DNA follows: TGTGCCAGCAGCTTTCTAACAGGGGGGGGTCACACTGAAGCTTTCTTT. Encoded protein: CASSFLTGGGHTEAFF.